This T cell receptor (beta chain) was identified during a study of shared clonotypes between healthy human individuals. The length of the CDR3 is 9 residues. Per the germline V gene, CDR1 is DFQATT and CDR2 is SNEGSKA (reference sequence). For this clone: The junction departs from germline at one end; a sequencing error may be responsible.

Clones were read by immunoSEQ multiplex PCR, and TCRdb kept only the in-frame ones, dropping some. The profile shows roughly 2,500,000 clones, 80% to 95% of them singletons. The sequence was collected from a man aged 18-30 years in good health. Some clones in this sample may be carry-over from other donors' samples. The rearrangement links TRBV20-1 to TRBJ2-7, with D perhaps being TRBD1 or TRBD2 (5 bases each). Material for sequencing was naive CD4+ T cells from PBMCs. Subset reported: CD45RA+ positively selected. CDR3: CSASTGTQF. The CDR3 DNA sequence: TGCAGTGCTAGCACCGGGACCCAATTC.